This T cell receptor (beta chain) was recovered during a study of early T cells in non-severe SARS-CoV-2 infection. V was pared by 2 bases and J by 3 bases, with 7 bases of the junction left unmatched. Germline loops: CDR1 ENHRY, CDR2 SYGVKD. The length of the CDR3 is 16 residues. Using its own MiXCR run on the 5' RACE reads, TCRdb lists one record per CDR3 protein. The data show roughly 60,000 distinct CDR3 sequences, with about 8% seen just once and 3% to 4% held by the top ten. This clonotype was observed at least ten times. The receptor was isolated from an adult who was a healthcare worker with PCR-confirmed SARS-CoV-2 infection or an uninfected control (not recorded which). Sequenced sample: whole blood. The chain couples TRBV10-3 to TRBJ2-3; 8 bases agree with TRBD2. CDR3 in DNA: TGTGCCATCAGTGAGCATAGCGGGAAAGGAACAGATACGCAGTATTTT. This encodes CAISEHSGKGTDTQYF.